The 32 T cell receptor beta chains given below trace back to one sample, sequenced in a study of T cells in Graves' hyperthyroidism and ophthalmopathy. The TCR beta CDR3 regions underwent amplification using RNA transcripts as the source. First-round RT-PCR of the TCR CDR3 relied on the HTBI primer set. TCRdb re-derived calls from the multiplex PCR reads in MiXCR, one entry per CDR3 protein. The sample gives about 740,000 distinct CDR3 sequences, around 13% of which show up once; around 9.6% is in the top ten. The sample consisted of blood. The origin of the receptors is a woman aged 18 to 35 with Graves' hyperthyroidism.

The genes are TRBV28 and TRBJ1-1, with D unresolved. Trimming pared 3 bases from V and 1 base from J, leaving 9 bases between. The germline V gene encodes CDR1 MDHEN and CDR2 SYDVKM. The CDR3 totals 14 residues. Written as DNA, the CDR3 is TGTGCCAGCAGTTTCCCCATTGAGAACACTGAAGCTTTCTTT. It is translated as CASSFPIENTEAFF.

This clonotype was observed many times. This chain links TRBV13 with TRBJ1-2; no firm D call. Germline V lookup: CDR1 PRHDT, CDR2 FYEKMQ (reference sequence). V was cut by 5 bases and J by 4 bases, with 11 bases left in between. This CDR3 has 13 amino acids. The CDR3: CASSPTPAYGYTF. The CDR3 nucleotides read TGTGCCAGCAGCCCCACACCGGCCTATGGCTACACCTTC.

Only a few counts were recorded for this clonotype. The V and J genes are TRBV19 and TRBJ1-5; TRBD1 is a possible D gene (5 bases). The ends were cut back, 7 bases at V and 3 bases at J, with 16 bases in the middle. The CDR3 has 15 amino acids. In germline, CDR1 is LNHDA, CDR2 SQIVND (reference sequence). The CDR3 sequence is CASIVWGLINQPQHF. The DNA for the CDR3 is TGTGCCAGTATCGTGTGGGGACTTATCAATCAGCCCCAGCATTTT.

This clonotype was detected ten times or more. The chain employs TRBV20-1 and TRBJ1-1, with D tentatively TRBD1 (6 bases). This CDR3 is 13 amino acids long. Trimming pared 5 bases from V and 5 bases from J, leaving 15 bases between. Germline CDR1 is DFQATT and CDR2 is SNEGSKA (reference sequence). CDR3 residues: CSAFTGKGTEAFF. The DNA of the CDR3 is TGCAGTGCTTTTACAGGGAAGGGGACTGAAGCTTTCTTT.

This clonotype came up a few times. V usage is TRBV18 and J usage is TRBJ1-4; 7 bases are shared with TRBD1. V shed 2 bases and J 8 bases; nucleotides not matched to a gene: 8. The CDR3 consists of 15 residues. Germline CDR1 reads KGHSH; CDR2 reads LQKENI. This CDR3 is CASSPAQGPEEKLFF. In nucleotides, the CDR3 is TGTGCCAGCTCACCAGCACAGGGGCCTGAGGAAAAACTGTTTTTT.

This clonotype was seen ten or more times. The chain couples TRBV28 to TRBJ2-7, with 7 bases fitting TRBD1. The germline gives CDR1 MDHEN, CDR2 SYDVKM. The CDR3 spans 17 residues. V lost 6 bases to trimming and J lost 2 bases; unmatched junction nucleotides: 16. The CDR3 reads CASSLPLGTVITYEQYF. CDR3 nucleotide sequence: TGTGCCAGCAGCCTACCTTTAGGGACAGTGATAACCTACGAGCAGTACTTC.

This clonotype appeared many times. The rearrangement joins TRBV27 to TRBJ2-7, with 9 bases fitting TRBD1. The CDR3 spans 15 residues. Per the germline V gene, CDR1 is MNHEY and CDR2 is SMNVEV (reference sequence). The J segment lost 5 bases and the V segment lost 5 bases, leaving 10 bases of the junction unmatched. The CDR3 DNA reads as TGTGCCAGCAGTCCAGCAACCGGGACAGGGCACGAGCAGTACTTC. It yields the protein CASSPATGTGHEQYF.

The table lists this clonotype with many counts. The chain couples TRBV14 to TRBJ1-2; D unresolved. The germline V and J ends were trimmed by 2 bases and 4 bases, with 8 bases remaining between them. The CDR3 covers 13 residues. Germline-derived CDR1 and CDR2 are SGHDN and FVKESK. CDR3 nucleotide sequence: TGTGCCAGCAGCCAATCCAGGACCTATGGCTACACCTTC. It translates to CASSQSRTYGYTF.

In this sample, this clonotype turned up a few times. The genes are TRBV7-2 and TRBJ1-1; D uncertain. V shed 5 bases and J shed 8 bases, with 15 bases lying between them. This CDR3 is built from 13 residues. Germline V gene data show CDR1 as SGHTA and CDR2 as FQGNSA. The CDR3 loop is CASSPDWRVEAFF. CDR3 bases: TGTGCCAGCAGCCCAGATTGGCGGGTCGAAGCTTTCTTT.

This clonotype was detected many times. This chain links TRBV20-1 with TRBJ1-1; D unresolved. CDR1 and CDR2 from the germline V gene are DFQATT and SNEGSKA (reference sequence). Deletions cut 3 bases from V and 5 bases from J, with 7 bases between. The CDR3 loop spans 11 amino acids. CDR3 bases: TGCAGTGCTAGTGGGCAGACTGAAGCTTTCTTT. Translated, it gives CSASGQTEAFF.

This clonotype was recorded at least ten times. The rearrangement joins TRBV27 to TRBJ1-1, with a tentative D call TRBD1 (5 bases). The V gene's germline CDR1 is MNHEY and CDR2 SMNVEV (reference sequence). This CDR3 has 16 amino acids. Deletions cut 5 bases from V and 0 bases from J, with 16 bases between. CDR3 sequence: CASSPWDRSMNTEAFF. Here the CDR3 DNA reads TGTGCCAGCAGTCCCTGGGACCGCTCCATGAACACTGAAGCTTTCTTT.

Only a few counts were recorded for this clonotype. Germline is not matched at one junction end, which may reflect a read error. The CDR3 nucleotides read TGTGCCACCAGCAGGACATCTAGGGGGGACTATGGCTACAACTTC. Encoded protein: CATSRTSRGDYGYNF. The rearrangement links TRBV15 to TRBJ1-2, with TRBD1 as a possible D gene (6 bases). Germline CDR1 reads LNHNV; CDR2 reads YYDKDF (reference sequence). The CDR3 consists of 15 residues.

This clonotype appeared many times. The chain couples TRBV30 to TRBJ2-1; a weak D match, TRBD2 (5 bases). Trimming left V 0 bases short and J 5 bases short, with 11 bases between. Germline V CDR1 and CDR2: GTSNPN, SVGIG (reference sequence). The CDR3 spans 14 residues. The CDR3 is CAWSVGNWDNEQFF. CDR3 DNA sequence: TGTGCCTGGAGTGTCGGGAATTGGGACAATGAGCAGTTCTTC.

V usage is TRBV4-1 and J usage is TRBJ2-2; possible D gene TRBD2, 5 bases. CDR3 length: 15 residues. Between the trimmed V and J ends, which lost 7 bases and 0 bases, there was a span of 12 bases. In germline, CDR1 is MGHRA, CDR2 YSYEKL. In DNA, the CDR3 is TGCGCCAGCACCGTACGAGCGGCGAACACCGGGGAGCTGTTTTTT. Translated: CASTVRAANTGELFF.

The V call is TRBV6-1, the J call TRBJ2-1; no firm D call. The V gene lost 9 bases and the J gene lost 1 base, with 16 bases spanning the gap. Per the germline V gene, CDR1 is MNHNS and CDR2 is SASEGT. The CDR3 loop spans 15 amino acids. CDR3 sequence: CASGLPAESYNEQFF. The CDR3 DNA follows: TGTGCCAGTGGCCTACCGGCGGAGTCCTACAATGAGCAGTTCTTC.

This rearrangement joins TRBV19 to TRBJ2-7; D uncertain. Trimming took 3 bases from V and 2 from J, leaving 8 bases between them. Germline-derived CDR1 and CDR2 are LNHDA and SQIVND (reference sequence). The CDR3 loop spans 13 amino acids. The CDR3 loop reads CASSIASTYEQYF. In nucleotides, the CDR3 is TGTGCCAGTAGTATTGCTTCCACCTACGAGCAGTACTTC. Drawing the rest from reference TRBV19 and TRBJ2-7, the complete variable domain is DGGITQSPKYLFRKEGQNVTLSCEQNLNHDAMYWYRQDPGQGLRLIYYSQIVNDFQKGDIAEGYSVSREKKESFPLTVTSAQKNPTAFYLCASSIASTYEQYFGPGTRLTVT.

Many counts were recorded for this clonotype. The chain uses TRBV27 and TRBJ2-7; unclear D gene. The germline V gene has CDR1 MNHEY and CDR2 SMNVEV (reference sequence). This CDR3 is 13 amino acids long. Trimming removed 5 bases at V and 2 bases at J, with 10 bases between. CDR3 DNA sequence: TGTGCCAGCAGTCCCCAAATGACCTACGAGCAGTACTTC. Amino acids: CASSPQMTYEQYF.

This clonotype has at least ten counts. The chain employs TRBV11-2 and TRBJ2-3, with a tentative D call TRBD1 (6 bases). Germline V gene data show CDR1 as SGHAT and CDR2 as FQNNGV. Trimming left V 5 bases short and J 2 bases short, with 11 bases between. The CDR3 runs to 14 residues. The CDR3 is CASSATGYTDTQYF. CDR3 nucleotides: TGTGCCAGCAGCGCAACAGGGTACACAGATACGCAGTATTTT.

In this sample, this clonotype turned up many times. The chain joins TRBV20-1 to TRBJ2-5; 10 nucleotides agree with TRBD2. Germline CDR1 is DFQATT and CDR2 is SNEGSKA (reference sequence). The CDR3 consists of 14 residues. Unmatched junction bases numbered 8, after V lost 6 bases and J lost 4 bases. CDR3 amino acids: CSAKLAGKGETQYF. The DNA for the CDR3 is TGCAGTGCGAAACTAGCGGGAAAGGGAGAGACCCAGTACTTC.

The rearrangement joins TRBV4-1 to TRBJ2-3, with D possibly being TRBD2 (5 bases). The CDR3 is 15 amino acids. The V end was cut by 0 bases, the J end by 4 bases, with 11 bases between. Germline CDR1 is MGHRA and CDR2 is YSYEKL. In nucleotides, the CDR3 is TGCGCCAGCAGCCAAGAAATACGGCGGGCAGATACGCAGTATTTT. Translating it yields CASSQEIRRADTQYF.

This clonotype was counted many times. Here the CDR3 DNA reads TGTGCCAGCAGCTACCTAGCGGGGACCTACAATGAGCAGTTCTTC. Protein: CASSYLAGTYNEQFF. This chain links TRBV7-8 with TRBJ2-1; 9 nucleotides align to TRBD2. The CDR3 totals 15 residues. Looked up from germline, CDR1 is SGHVS and CDR2 is FQNEAQ. V shed 4 bases, J shed 2 bases, and the junction held 3 bases outside the gene matches. The full variable domain, with the rest looked up from reference TRBV7-8 and TRBJ2-1, is GAGVSQSPRYKVAKRGQDVALRCDPISGHVSLFWYQQALGQGPEFLTYFQNEAQLDKSGLPSDRFFAERPEGSVSTLKIQRTQQEDSAVYLCASSYLAGTYNEQFFGPGTRLTVL.

The chain links TRBV20-1 to TRBJ1-4; possible D gene TRBD1, 5 bases. This CDR3 is 13 amino acids long. The V end lost 6 bases, the J end lost 8 bases, and 16 bases lay between the germline ends. Germline assignment: CDR1 DFQATT and CDR2 SNEGSKA (reference sequence). This CDR3 is CSARDGQWEKLFF. In DNA, the CDR3 is TGCAGTGCCCGGGACGGTCAGTGGGAAAAACTGTTTTTT.

In this sample, this clonotype turned up many times. This rearrangement joins TRBV6-1 to TRBJ2-2; D is unclear. Germline CDR1 MNHNS, CDR2 SASEGT. V shed 5 bases and J shed 5 bases, with 12 bases lying between them. CDR3 size: 14 residues. In DNA, the CDR3 is TGTGCCAGCAGTTCCCCCGACCCGACCGGGGAGCTGTTTTTT. Translation: CASSSPDPTGELFF.

The chain is built from TRBV20-1 and TRBJ1-2; weak D call: TRBD1 (6 bases). CDR1 is DFQATT and CDR2 is SNEGSKA in the germline V gene (reference sequence). Between the trimmed V and J ends, which lost 6 bases and 4 bases, there was a span of 12 bases. This CDR3 has 12 amino acids. CDR3 coding DNA: TGCAGTGCATTACAGGGAGGCTATGGCTACACCTTC. Its protein is CSALQGGYGYTF.

This clonotype was seen many times. This rearrangement joins TRBV27 to TRBJ2-7; D is unclear. Trimming took off 2 bases at V and 4 bases at J, with 21 bases between the two ends. In germline, CDR1 is MNHEY, CDR2 SMNVEV (reference sequence). This CDR3 region has 17 residues. This CDR3 is CASSLAGPNHMTYEQYF. CDR3 bases: TGTGCCAGCAGTTTAGCCGGTCCTAACCACATGACGTACGAGCAGTACTTC.

This clonotype was counted many times. The CDR3 region is CASSHPAGDSYNEQFF. Written as DNA, the CDR3 is TGTGCCAGCAGCCATCCAGCGGGAGACTCCTACAATGAGCAGTTCTTC. The J gene is TRBJ2-1, the V gene TRBV11-2, with 8 positions matching TRBD2. The J segment lost 0 bases and the V segment lost 5 bases, leaving 6 bases of the junction unmatched. Looked up from germline, CDR1 is SGHAT and CDR2 is FQNNGV. This CDR3 is built from 16 residues.

This clonotype came up many times. This chain links TRBV29-1 with TRBJ1-5; unclear D gene. Germline V lookup: CDR1 SQVTM, CDR2 ANQGSEA. The ends were cut back, 7 bases at V and 0 bases at J, with 10 bases in the middle. The CDR3 is 13 residues long. DNA for the CDR3: TGCAGCGCTAGAGAGAATAGCAATCAGCCCCAGCATTTT. Translating it yields CSARENSNQPQHF.

This clonotype has at least ten counts. The V and J genes are TRBV18 and TRBJ2-3; unclear D gene. Germline V gene data show CDR1 as KGHSH and CDR2 as LQKENI. The CDR3 has 13 amino acids. V was shortened by 0 bases and J by 6 bases, with 7 bases between the two germline ends. The CDR3 loop reads CASSPPIVDTQYF. CDR3 bases: TGTGCCAGCTCACCACCGATTGTGGATACGCAGTATTTT.

This clonotype was detected many times. V usage is TRBV29-1 and J usage is TRBJ2-7; 9 bases map to TRBD2. The CDR3 is made up of 17 amino acids. The germline V gene has CDR1 SQVTM and CDR2 ANQGSEA. The ends lost 7 bases at V and 2 bases at J; junction bases unmatched: 18. This chain's CDR3 is CSGMGLTSGGGPYEQYF. CDR3 bases: TGCAGCGGTATGGGTTTGACTAGCGGTGGGGGGCCCTACGAGCAGTACTTC.

This clonotype was recorded many times. The chain couples TRBV4-3 to TRBJ2-2; TRBD1 is a possible D gene (6 bases). V lost 0 bases and J lost 1, with 12 bases in between. This CDR3 region has 17 residues. Germline assignment: CDR1 LGHNA and CDR2 YSLEER. In DNA, the CDR3 is TGCGCCAGCAGCCAAGATCGCGGCAGGGGGAACACCGGGGAGCTGTTTTTT. Translating it yields CASSQDRGRGNTGELFF.

There are many counts of this clonotype. This sequence joins TRBV12-3 or TRBV12-4 and TRBJ1-4; unclear D gene. The CDR3 is 15 residues long. The V end lost 2 bases, the J end lost 4 bases, and 11 bases lay between the germline ends. The CDR3 DNA sequence: TGTGCCAGCAGTTTAAGTCGGAATGGTAATGAAAAACTGTTTTTT. It is translated as CASSLSRNGNEKLFF.

This clonotype is a singleton in its sample. The chain couples TRBV4-1 to TRBJ2-2; D unclear. With 4 bases removed from V and 0 bases from J, the gap between germline ends came to 12 bases. Germline CDR1 is MGHRA and CDR2 is YSYEKL. The CDR3 contains 16 residues. The chain's CDR3 is CASSPTHTANTGELFF. The CDR3 DNA is TGCGCCAGCAGCCCTACCCACACCGCGAACACCGGGGAGCTGTTTTTT.